The rows below give T cell receptor beta chains drawn from one sample of a study of radiation and T cells in renal cell carcinoma. The data were produced by immunoSEQ multiplex PCR, yet TCRdb's version contains in-frame clones alone and is incomplete. The sample shows some 21,000 clones, 45% to 55% of them seen only once. This specimen consisted of tumor tissue, obtained from a patient whose treatment was nephrectomy without radiotherapy. These receptors were obtained from a human donor with renal cell carcinoma. The CDR3 runs from the conserved cysteine through the conserved F or W. The D gene is left open where the match is weak. Clone sizes are given selectively: once, few, many, or a class where the clone is expanded.

J,V,size,D,CDR3,DNA
TRBJ1-2,TRBV19,.,.,CASIDRYYGYTF,TGTGCCAGTATTGACAGATACTATGGCTACACCTTC
TRBJ1-6,TRBV5-5,.,.,CASSLGQLNSPLHF,TGTGCCAGCAGCCTTGGACAGCTCAATTCACCCCTCCACTTT
TRBJ1-2,TRBV30,.,TRBD1,CAWRPQGAQGYTF,TGTGCCTGGAGGCCTCAGGGGGCTCAGGGCTACACCTTC
TRBJ2-3,TRBV7-3,many,TRBD1,CASSLLRGGSVDTQYF,TGTGCCAGCAGCTTATTGCGAGGGGGCTCTGTGGATACGCAGTATTTT
TRBJ1-5,TRBV19,.,.,CASSIIGNQPQHF,TGTGCCAGTAGTATTATCGGCAATCAGCCCCAGCATTTT
TRBJ2-7,TRBV5-1,many,TRBD1,CASSLSGTGSSYEQYF,TGCGCCAGCAGCTTGTCCGGGACAGGGAGCTCCTACGAGCAGTACTTC
TRBJ2-7,TRBV11-3,.,.,CASSPGGSAYEQYF,TGTGCCAGCAGTCCCGGCGGCTCGGCCTACGAGCAGTACTTC
TRBJ2-6,TRBV9,few,TRBD2,CASSVGLAGPSSGANVLTF,TGTGCCAGCAGCGTAGGACTAGCGGGGCCTAGCTCTGGGGCCAACGTCCTGACTTTC
TRBJ2-3,TRBV5-1,.,.,CASSLASTGRTDTQYF,TGCGCCAGCAGCTTGGCCTCAACAGGGCGCACAGATACGCAGTATTTT
TRBJ2-7,TRBV7-9,.,TRBD1,CASSPLGRTGSYEQYF,TGTGCCAGCAGCCCCCTTGGCCGGACAGGAAGTTACGAGCAGTACTTC
TRBJ2-7,TRBV11-2,once,TRBD2,CASSPRRGAEQYF,TGTGCCAGCAGTCCTCGGCGGGGGGCCGAGCAGTACTTC
TRBJ1-2,TRBV19,.,.,CASSIDIAGHRVANYGYTF,TGTGCCAGTAGTATAGATATAGCCGGTCATCGGGTAGCTAACTATGGCTACACCTTC
TRBJ1-1,TRBV6-5,.,.,CASTTRGTTEAFF,TGTGCCAGCACCACCCGCGGGACCACTGAAGCTTTCTTT
TRBJ1-1,TRBV7-2,few,.,CASSLARFTGTGLNTEAFF,TGTGCCAGCAGCTTAGCAAGATTTACCGGGACGGGCTTGAACACTGAAGCTTTCTTT
TRBJ2-1,TRBV4-3,.,.,CASSQEILAQRDEQFF,TGCGCCAGCAGCCAAGAGATCCTAGCACAGAGAGATGAGCAGTTCTTC
TRBJ2-3,TRBV6-4,.,.,CASSLDWTDTQYF,TGTGCCAGCAGCCTAGACTGGACAGATACGCAGTATTTT
TRBJ2-7,TRBV7-2,.,.,CASSRPGVTYEQYF,TGTGCCAGCAGTCGACCGGGGGTAACCTACGAGCAGTACTTC
TRBJ1-6,TRBV5-6,.,.,CASSLYNLQGSSPLHF,TGTGCCAGCAGCTTGTATAACCTACAGGGATCCTCACCCCTCCACTTT
TRBJ2-7,TRBV18,.,.,CASSRVVDEQYF,TGTGCCAGCTCACGCGTCGTGGACGAGCAGTACTTC
TRBJ1-1,TRBV19,.,.,CASSMPNRDTEAFF,TGTGCCAGTAGTATGCCTAACCGGGACACTGAAGCTTTCTTT
TRBJ2-5,TRBV18,.,.,CASSPLSGVGETQYF,TGTGCCAGCTCACCTCTTTCCGGGGTAGGAGAGACCCAGTACTTC
TRBJ2-4,TRBV10-3,.,.,CAISEGKNIQYF,TGTGCCATCAGTGAAGGAAAAAACATTCAGTACTTC
TRBJ2-2,TRBV9,.,TRBD2,CASSFGTSGTGELFF,TGTGCCAGCAGCTTCGGGACTAGCGGCACCGGGGAGCTGTTTTTT
TRBJ2-7,TRBV18,few,TRBD1,CASSSGTGLDEQYF,TGTGCCAGCTCATCCGGGACAGGGTTGGACGAGCAGTACTTC
TRBJ1-6,TRBV9,few,.,CASSPRSGRLSSPLHF,TGTGCCAGCAGCCCCCGTAGTGGGCGGCTCAGTTCACCCCTCCACTTT
TRBJ1-5,TRBV15,many,.,CATSRDRGNQPQHF,TGTGCCACCAGCAGAGACAGGGGCAATCAGCCCCAGCATTTT
TRBJ2-3,TRBV5-1,.,.,CASSWDTASDTQYF,TGTGCCAGCAGCTGGGATACGGCCTCAGATACGCAGTATTTT
TRBJ2-7,TRBV5-5,few,TRBD1,CASSLSFPGQRNF,TGTGCCAGCAGCTTATCGTTTCCGGGACAGCGGAACTTC
TRBJ1-2,TRBV29-1,.,.,CSVVGQTNYGYTF,TGCAGCGTTGTTGGTCAAACTAACTATGGCTACACCTTC
TRBJ1-4,TRBV6-5,.,.,CASTPKMGAGLFF,TGTGCCAGCACCCCGAAAATGGGGGCCGGACTGTTTTTT
TRBJ1-1,TRBV6-6,.,.,CASREGAGNTEAFF,TGTGCCAGTCGAGAGGGCGCGGGGAACACTGAAGCTTTCTTT
TRBJ1-2,TRBV4-3,.,.,CASSQGINYGYTF,TGCGCCAGCAGCCAAGGTATTAACTATGGCTACACCTTC
TRBJ2-5,TRBV4-1,.,.,CASSQVGSETQYF,TGCGCCAGCAGCCAGGTGGGGTCAGAGACCCAGTACTTC
TRBJ2-7,TRBV6-5,few,.,CASSYTGTHEQYF,TGTGCCAGCAGTTACACAGGGACCCACGAGCAGTACTTC
TRBJ2-2,TRBV29-1,few,.,CSVHQSNTGELFF,TGCAGCGTTCATCAGAGTAACACCGGGGAGCTGTTTTTT
TRBJ2-2,TRBV7-3,medium-sized,.,CASSPVGTGELFF,TGTGCCAGCAGCCCCGTGGGGACCGGGGAGCTGTTTTTT
TRBJ1-1,TRBV9,.,.,CASSVELNTEAFF,TGTGCCAGCAGCGTAGAACTGAACACTGAAGCTTTCTTT
TRBJ2-2,TRBV27,.,.,CASSLWEGITGELFF,TGTGCCAGCAGTTTATGGGAAGGGATCACCGGGGAGCTGTTTTTT
TRBJ2-5,TRBV2,.,TRBD2,CASRLAGLETQYF,TGTGCCAGCAGGTTAGCGGGGCTTGAGACCCAGTACTTC
TRBJ2-1,TRBV5-4,.,TRBD2,CASSFLTSGGINEQFF,TGTGCCAGCAGCTTCTTGACTAGCGGAGGGATCAATGAGCAGTTCTTC
TRBJ2-7,TRBV11-2,.,.,CASSPWLAGSYEQYF,TGTGCCAGCAGCCCTTGGTTGGCGGGGAGTTACGAGCAGTACTTC
TRBJ2-2,TRBV4-3,medium-sized,TRBD2,CASSQAPLAANTGELFF,TGCGCCAGCAGCCAAGCTCCCCTAGCGGCGAACACCGGGGAGCTGTTTTTT
TRBJ2-3,TRBV4-1,.,TRBD1,CASSSVGTELPRQYF,TGCGCCAGCAGCTCCGTCGGGACAGAACTACCAAGGCAGTATTTT
TRBJ1-3,TRBV19,.,.,CASRISGRRSSGNTIYF,TGTGCCAGTAGAATTTCAGGGAGAAGGAGCTCTGGAAACACCATATATTTT
TRBJ1-2,TRBV19,few,.,CASSYDGNRDGYTF,TGTGCCAGTAGTTACGACGGGAACAGGGATGGCTACACCTTC
TRBJ1-2,TRBV6-5,.,.,CASSYSKGYGYTF,TGTGCCAGCAGTTACTCGAAGGGGTATGGCTACACCTTC
TRBJ2-7,TRBV29-1,few,TRBD1,CSVRTGLYEQYF,TGCAGCGTCCGGACAGGCCTCTACGAGCAGTACTTC
TRBJ2-1,TRBV5-4,.,.,CASSLARNNEQFF,TGTGCCAGCAGCTTGGCACGGAACAATGAGCAGTTCTTC